This TCR beta chain was documented in a study of vaccination and CD4 T cells after COVID-19. Findings and caveats of the study: Apart from involving relatively few convalescent patients, the work omitted early post-infection timepoints.

The treatment is: approximately 9-day PBMC culture with coronavirus spike peptide pools or control peptides (ViraFEST assay). Following expansion of antigen-specific T cells with peptide pools, ViraFEST then sequenced TCRs. Sequence data for DNA of cultured CD4+ T cells were generated by the Oncomine TCR Beta short-read assay. Someone extracted genomic DNA from cultured CD4+ T cells. TCRdb called the PCR reads again in MiXCR, with one record for every CDR3 protein. Seen here are under 15,000 distinct CDR3 sequences, just under 75% observed once, and the top ten hold around 30%. Germline CDR1 reads LNHDA; CDR2 reads SQIVND (reference sequence). The length of the CDR3 is 15 residues. V gave up 3 bases and J gave up 4 bases; unmatched junction bases: 8. Of note for this clonotype: Its antigen remains unidentified.

The TCR comes from a human donor who had recovered from COVID-19. The chain links TRBV19 to TRBJ1-2; 7 bases are a match to TRBD1. The sequenced sample consisted of CD4+ T cells from blood, cultured in vitro. The CDR3 loop reads CASSIDRARTYGYTF. CDR3 DNA: TGTGCCAGTAGTATCGACAGGGCGCGCACCTATGGCTACACCTTC.